This T cell receptor (beta chain) is drawn from a study of blood T cell repertoires in COVID-19 (dated by TCRdb to 2019 to 2021). Study-level background: Samples from collaborators originated in the United States, Italy and Spain and spanned both the acute and convalescent phases of COVID-19. The prospective study material was composed of cDNA or gDNA derived from T cells, B-cell-depleted T cells, or PBMCs. Subjects who had been exposed to COVID-19, were actively infected with it, or had recovered from it provided the deeply sampled blood TCRbeta repertoires that made up the dataset. A freely available public database, intended as a resource for researchers studying the immune response to SARS-CoV-2, is where the repertoires were released. The samples were drawn from two sources: the first 160 participants of the ongoing ImmuneRACE study, and about 1,300 subjects contributed by 6 global collaborators. Nearly every sample came with metadata listing a de-identified subject ID, COVID-19 status, age in years and sex. HLA class I and class II types, where available, came from metadata supplied by the sample provider rather than from assay-based typing. The research as a whole found: How much clinical and demographic metadata was included differed by source and by participant, and the metadata was provided uncurated.

On this clone itself: Its antigen is unknown. Within one base of it there is no much larger clone, and no base qualities were kept.

The germline V end is reduced by 1 base and the J end by 8 bases; junction bases left unmatched: 7. The CDR3 covers 15 residues, taking in both the cysteine and the phenylalanine. Solely the CDR3 DNA is kept, with 45 bases framed from the first base. The germline V gene sets CDR1 to MNHNS and CDR2 to SASEGT. Samples from volunteer blood donors who had recovered from COVID-19 were contributed by a second Seattle source. The collaborating institutions used their own protocols to collect whole blood in K2EDTA tubes. For TCRbeta analysis, collaborators shipped samples in one of three forms: frozen whole blood, isolated PBMCs, or DNA extracted from either of those sample types. The immunoSEQ Assay, a bias-controlled multiplex PCR, was used to amplify TCRbeta CDR3 regions from genomic DNA. The study's own analysis went as follows. The number of nucleated cells in each sample was estimated from the amplification of reference gene primers within the assay. To quantify the absolute abundance of each unique TCRbeta CDR3 rearrangement, sequence reads were collapsed and filtered. Productive Simpson clonality was computed per sample as the square root of Simpson's diversity index over productive rearrangements. The source is immuneACCESS, and TCRdb retained only in-frame sequences with V and J called. Part of the clones is not carried over; for the studies checked, unresolved V genes explain less than half of this, and the remainder is unexplained. V, J and clone size reflect that table, while D and trimming were determined from the DNA. Present in this sample are about 240,000 clones, approximately 82% of which were seen just once. The top ten constitute 1.5% to 2% of the sample.

The TCR originated in a man in his thirties or forties who had recovered from COVID-19. The chain links TRBV6-1 with TRBJ1-4, with 7 central nucleotides matching TRBD1. The sample consisted of peripheral blood. The bases are TGTGCCAGCAGTGAAGTCGGGACAGAGGGGGAAAAACTGTTTTTT. The encoded protein is CASSEVGTEGEKLFF.